Listed below are T cell receptor beta chains from one sample, sequenced in a study of T cells after yellow fever vaccination. TCRdb processed the 5' RACE reads anew with MiXCR; each CDR3 protein has one entry. The sample includes 620,000 or so distinct CDR3 sequences, over 9% of them seen just once. Sequencing was performed on PBMCs, taken on the day of the yellow fever booster vaccination. The origin of the receptors is a man younger than 45 who received the YFV17D yellow fever vaccine. CDR3s include the opening cysteine and the closing phenylalanine or tryptophan. A D gene is named only where the DNA matches it firmly. Only some rows state a clone size, as once, few, many or a class for expanded clones.

TRBJ2-7 TRBD1 TRBV28 NA CASSLFGTEAEQYF TGTGCCAGCAGTTTATTCGGGACAGAGGCCGAGCAGTACTTC
TRBJ2-7 NA TRBV5-1 few CASSLGLVSYEQYF TGCGCCAGCAGCCTAGGACTGGTCTCCTACGAGCAGTACTTC
TRBJ2-3 NA TRBV6-2/TRBV6-3 many CASSPRLERADTQYF TGTGCCAGCAGTCCCCGACTTGAACGCGCAGATACGCAGTATTTT
TRBJ2-5 NA TRBV20-1 many CSATAPLVGVDETQYF TGCAGTGCCACTGCACCCCTAGTCGGAGTTGATGAGACCCAGTACTTC
TRBJ2-7 TRBD1 TRBV20-1 few CSAREGQTPLYEQYF TGCAGTGCTAGAGAGGGACAGACCCCTCTCTACGAGCAGTACTTC
TRBJ2-1 TRBD1 TRBV3-1 NA CASSQVRTGVNEQFF TGTGCCAGCAGCCAAGTGAGGACAGGGGTCAATGAGCAGTTCTTC
TRBJ2-2 NA TRBV18 NA CASSPLPGVDTGELFF TGTGCCAGCTCACCTTTGCCGGGGGTCGACACCGGGGAGCTGTTTTTT
TRBJ2-7 NA TRBV29-1 NA CSAVDSSSYEQYF TGCAGCGCCGTGGACAGTAGCTCCTACGAGCAGTACTTC
TRBJ2-7 TRBD1 TRBV29-1 few CSVVPGQGTYEQYF TGCAGCGTTGTCCCCGGACAGGGCACGTACGAGCAGTACTTC
TRBJ2-1 NA TRBV12-3/TRBV12-4 few CASSLDLAGGEQFF TGTGCCAGCAGTTTAGATCTGGCCGGAGGTGAGCAGTTCTTC
TRBJ2-1 TRBD1 TRBV24-1 few CATSDFGTGTNEQFF TGTGCCACCAGTGATTTCGGGACAGGGACCAATGAGCAGTTCTTC
TRBJ1-1 NA TRBV5-1 once CASSLDSREAFF TGCGCCAGCAGCCTGGACAGCCGCGAAGCTTTCTTT
TRBJ1-1 NA TRBV15 NA CATSRDSEAGAFF TGTGCCACCAGCAGAGATAGTGAGGCAGGGGCTTTCTTT
TRBJ1-2 NA TRBV29-1 few CSVLGGEGYTF TGCAGCGTCCTTGGAGGGGAGGGCTACACCTTC
TRBJ1-2 NA TRBV30 NA CAWSGLVANYGYTF TGTGCCTGGAGTGGTTTAGTAGCTAACTATGGCTACACCTTC
TRBJ2-2 TRBD2 TRBV10-1 NA CASSQTSGTNTGELFF TGCGCCAGCAGCCAGACTAGCGGGACAAACACCGGGGAGCTGTTTTTT
TRBJ2-1 NA TRBV21-1 NA CASSKGSSGGDLNEQFF TGTGCCAGCAGCAAAGGCTCTAGCGGTGGTGACCTCAATGAGCAGTTCTTC
TRBJ2-7 NA TRBV12-3/TRBV12-4 many CASSFSSGYEQYF TGTGCCAGCAGTTTTAGTTCGGGGTACGAGCAGTACTTC
TRBJ2-5 TRBD2 TRBV11-1 many CASSSGTSGRILVETQYF TGTGCCAGCAGCTCCGGGACTAGCGGGAGAATCTTGGTAGAGACCCAGTACTTC
TRBJ2-1 NA TRBV6-2/TRBV6-3 few CASSRSMAGYNEQFF TGTGCCAGCAGCCGATCCATGGCCGGATACAATGAGCAGTTCTTC
TRBJ2-3 NA TRBV29-1 few CSVARLSGPDTQYF TGCAGCGTAGCTAGACTCTCCGGCCCCGATACGCAGTATTTT
TRBJ2-1 TRBD2 TRBV29-1 many CSVEESVAGKVGEQFF TGCAGCGTTGAAGAATCGGTAGCGGGTAAAGTAGGTGAGCAGTTCTTC
TRBJ2-1 TRBD2 TRBV20-1 NA CSARQAGLEQFF TGCAGTGCTAGGCAAGCGGGATTGGAGCAGTTCTTC
TRBJ1-5 NA TRBV27 few CASSLSWGSGQPQHF TGTGCCAGCAGTTTATCATGGGGGAGTGGTCAGCCCCAGCATTTT
TRBJ2-1 TRBD2 TRBV20-1 few CSAVTSGTYNEQFF TGCAGTGCCGTCACTAGCGGCACCTACAATGAGCAGTTCTTC
TRBJ2-7 TRBD1 TRBV7-3 NA CASSYGQGREQYF TGTGCCAGCAGCTACGGACAGGGCCGCGAGCAGTACTTC
TRBJ2-1 NA TRBV5-4 NA CASSSAFNNEQFF TGTGCCAGCAGCTCTGCCTTCAACAATGAGCAGTTCTTC
TRBJ2-1 TRBD1 TRBV20-1 few CSATTYRGVRSNEQFF TGCAGTGCCACCACTTACAGGGGGGTGCGCTCTAATGAGCAGTTCTTC
TRBJ2-7 NA TRBV7-6 NA CASSGVRAPYEQYF TGTGCCAGCAGCGGCGTAAGGGCTCCCTACGAGCAGTACTTC
TRBJ1-2 NA TRBV4-3 NA CASSQDLQDSLNYGYTF TGCGCCAGCAGCCAAGATTTACAGGACAGCTTAAACTATGGCTACACCTTC
TRBJ1-2 TRBD1 TRBV4-3 few CASSQRDRGNYGYTF TGCGCCAGCAGCCAAAGGGACAGGGGGAACTATGGCTACACCTTC
TRBJ2-5 NA TRBV7-2 few CASSPVGGSQYF TGTGCCAGCAGCCCAGTCGGGGGTTCCCAGTACTTC
TRBJ2-7 NA TRBV6-2/TRBV6-3 NA CASSYNQGRPYEQYF TGTGCCAGCAGTTATAACCAGGGGAGGCCCTACGAGCAGTACTTC
TRBJ2-7 TRBD1 TRBV7-9 NA CASSLAQGQLSYEQYF TGTGCCAGCAGCTTAGCTCAGGGACAGCTTAGCTACGAGCAGTACTTC
TRBJ1-3 TRBD1 TRBV7-8 few CASSTDRVSGNTIYF TGTGCCAGCAGCACAGACAGGGTCTCTGGAAACACCATATATTTT
TRBJ1-3 NA TRBV5-1 few CASSPYPVPGNTIYF TGCGCCAGCAGCCCTTATCCGGTCCCTGGAAACACCATATATTTT
TRBJ2-5 NA TRBV28 NA CASTAAQGSQETQYF TGTGCCAGCACGGCTGCCCAGGGGAGTCAAGAGACCCAGTACTTC
TRBJ1-2 NA TRBV7-8 NA CASRTTGSGGYTF TGTGCCAGCAGAACCACAGGGTCTGGAGGCTACACCTTC
TRBJ2-1 TRBD2 TRBV3-1 few CASSPLAGALNEQFF TGTGCCAGCAGCCCCCTAGCGGGAGCTCTTAATGAGCAGTTCTTC
TRBJ2-2 NA TRBV18 NA CASSPQGPGTGELFF TGTGCCAGCTCACCGCAGGGACCCGGGACCGGGGAGCTGTTTTTT
TRBJ2-7 NA TRBV12-3/TRBV12-4 NA CASSPLGGEQYF TGTGCCAGCAGTCCCTTGGGCGGCGAGCAGTACTTC
TRBJ2-7 TRBD1 TRBV2 few CASSKDRESEQYF TGTGCCAGCAGTAAGGACAGGGAGTCCGAGCAGTACTTC
TRBJ2-5 NA TRBV20-1 NA CSPVGGAETQYF TGCAGTCCAGTGGGGGGGGCTGAGACCCAGTACTTC
TRBJ2-1 TRBD2 TRBV2 few CASRATSGAGNEQFF TGTGCCAGCAGGGCTACTAGCGGCGCGGGCAATGAGCAGTTCTTC
TRBJ2-5 TRBD2 TRBV27 many CASSLTSSGFGAPRETQYF TGTGCCAGCAGTTTAACGTCTAGCGGCTTTGGGGCTCCAAGAGAGACCCAGTACTTC
TRBJ2-7 TRBD1 TRBV18 few CASSPKQGSGEQYF TGTGCCAGCTCACCAAAACAGGGGTCCGGCGAGCAGTACTTC
TRBJ1-3 NA TRBV20-1 many CSARDFGGNTIYF TGCAGTGCTAGAGATTTCGGCGGAAACACCATATATTTT
TRBJ2-3 TRBD2 TRBV7-9 few CASSATGTSGTTDTQYF TGTGCCAGCAGCGCTACTGGGACTAGCGGGACCACAGATACGCAGTATTTT
TRBJ2-5 NA TRBV28 many CASSFSSETQYF TGTGCCAGCAGTTTCTCCTCCGAGACCCAGTACTTC